This T cell receptor (beta chain) was identified in a study of blood T cell repertoires in COVID-19. The overall study: The study drew acute and convalescent COVID-19 samples from the United States, Italy and Spain. Sample material is recorded as cDNA or gDNA derived from T cells, B-cell-depleted T cells, or PBMCs.

In the study's own analysis: The assay estimated nucleated cells by amplifying reference gene primers. Clones were sequenced by immunoSEQ multiplex PCR, and TCRdb holds only the in-frame ones, with some missing. From that table come the V and J calls and clone size; the DNA was used to work out D and trimming. Of around 69,000 clones in the sample, about four fifths were seen once. This CDR3 comprises 14 residues. With 7 bases removed from V and 7 bases from J, the gap between germline ends came to 14 bases. Germline V gives CDR1 MNHEY, CDR2 SMNVEV (reference sequence). Specimen: peripheral blood. The V gene is TRBV27, the J gene TRBJ1-6, with a possible D match to TRBD1 (5 bases). This clonotype originated in a woman in her 70s with acute or convalescent COVID-19. This chain's CDR3 is CASNDWAGNSPLHF. The DNA for the CDR3 is TGTGCCAGCAACGACTGGGCAGGGAATTCACCCCTCCACTTT.